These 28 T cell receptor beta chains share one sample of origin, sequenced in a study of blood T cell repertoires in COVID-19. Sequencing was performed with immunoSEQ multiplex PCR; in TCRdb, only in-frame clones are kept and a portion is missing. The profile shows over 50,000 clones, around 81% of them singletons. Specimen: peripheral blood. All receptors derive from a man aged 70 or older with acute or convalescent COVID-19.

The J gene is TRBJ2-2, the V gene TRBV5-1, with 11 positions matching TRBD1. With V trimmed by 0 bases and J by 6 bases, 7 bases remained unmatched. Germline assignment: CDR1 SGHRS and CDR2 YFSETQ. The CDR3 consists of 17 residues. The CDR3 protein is CASSLDSDRGRAGELFF. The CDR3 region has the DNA TGCGCCAGCAGCTTGGACTCGGACAGGGGGCGGGCCGGGGAGCTGTTTTTT.

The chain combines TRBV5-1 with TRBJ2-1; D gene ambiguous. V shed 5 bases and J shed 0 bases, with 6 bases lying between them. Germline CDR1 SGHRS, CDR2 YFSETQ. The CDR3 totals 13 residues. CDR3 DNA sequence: TGCGCCAGCAGGGTGGCCTCCTACAATGAGCAGTTCTTC. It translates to CASRVASYNEQFF.

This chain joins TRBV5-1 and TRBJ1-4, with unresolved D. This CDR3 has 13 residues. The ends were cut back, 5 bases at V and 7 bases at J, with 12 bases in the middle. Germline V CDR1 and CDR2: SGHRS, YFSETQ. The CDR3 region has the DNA TGCGCCAGCAGTCCCGCACTGCCTGAAAAACTGTTTTTT. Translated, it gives CASSPALPEKLFF.

The CDR3 loop reads CASSPSSLRGSQYF. CDR3 bases: TGTGCCAGCTCACCAAGCAGTCTTCGGGGGTCCCAGTACTTC. The chain couples TRBV18 to TRBJ2-5; D is possibly TRBD2 (6 bases). This CDR3 comprises 14 residues. Trimming removed 2 bases from V and 9 bases from J, with 16 bases in between. Germline loops: CDR1 KGHSH, CDR2 LQKENI.

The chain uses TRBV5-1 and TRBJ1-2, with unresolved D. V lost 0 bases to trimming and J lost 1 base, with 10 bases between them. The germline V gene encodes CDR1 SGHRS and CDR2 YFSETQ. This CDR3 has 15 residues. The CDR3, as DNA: TGCGCCAGCAGCTTGGGTGAGGAAAGTAACTATGGCTACACCTTC. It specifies CASSLGEESNYGYTF.

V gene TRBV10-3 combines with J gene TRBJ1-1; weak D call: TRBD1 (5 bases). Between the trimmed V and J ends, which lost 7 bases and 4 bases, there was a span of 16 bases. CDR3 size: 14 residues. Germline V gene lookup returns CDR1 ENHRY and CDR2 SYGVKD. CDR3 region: CAINQVGGGTEAFF. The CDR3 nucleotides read TGTGCCATCAATCAAGTGGGGGGGGGCACTGAAGCTTTCTTT.

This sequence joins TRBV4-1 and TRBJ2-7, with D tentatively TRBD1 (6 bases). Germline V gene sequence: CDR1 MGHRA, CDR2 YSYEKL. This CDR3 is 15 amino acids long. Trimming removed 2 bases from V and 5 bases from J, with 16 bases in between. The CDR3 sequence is CASSQRTGEGDEQYF. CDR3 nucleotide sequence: TGCGCCAGCAGCCAACGCACAGGCGAGGGGGACGAGCAGTACTTC.

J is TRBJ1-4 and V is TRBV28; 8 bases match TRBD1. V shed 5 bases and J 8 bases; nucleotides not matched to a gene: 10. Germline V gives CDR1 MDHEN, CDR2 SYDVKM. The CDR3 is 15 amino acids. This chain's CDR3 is CASSPGQGSVEKLFF. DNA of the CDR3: TGTGCCAGCAGTCCCGGACAGGGTTCCGTCGAAAAACTGTTTTTT.

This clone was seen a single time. The CDR3 sequence is CASSVGGRGFDEQFF. DNA of the CDR3: TGTGCCAGCAGCGTAGGGGGCAGGGGGTTCGATGAGCAGTTCTTC. The chain links TRBV9 to TRBJ2-1; 7 nucleotides align to TRBD1. CDR1 SGDLS and CDR2 YYNGEE come from the germline V gene. CDR3 length equals 15 residues. The ends lost 0 bases at V and 8 bases at J; junction bases unmatched: 8. Together with reference TRBV9 and TRBJ2-1, the CDR3 gives the full variable domain: DSGVTQTPKHLITATGQRVTLRCSPRSGDLSVYWYQQSLDQGLQFLIQYYNGEERAKGNILERFSAQQFPDLHSELNLSSLELGDSALYFCASSVGGRGFDEQFFGPGTRLTVL.

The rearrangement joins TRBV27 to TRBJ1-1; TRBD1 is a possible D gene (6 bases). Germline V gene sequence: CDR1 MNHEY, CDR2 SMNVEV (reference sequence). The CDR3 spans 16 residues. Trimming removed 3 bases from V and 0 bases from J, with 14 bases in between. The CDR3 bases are TGTGCCAGCAGTTTTAATAGGCAGGGGATGAACACTGAAGCTTTCTTT. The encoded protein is CASSFNRQGMNTEAFF.

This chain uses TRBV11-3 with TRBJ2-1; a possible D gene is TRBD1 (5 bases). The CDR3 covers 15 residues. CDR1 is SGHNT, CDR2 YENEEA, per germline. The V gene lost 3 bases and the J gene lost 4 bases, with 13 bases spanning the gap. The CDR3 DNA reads TGTGCCAGCAGCTTGACAGACGGAAGATACAATGAGCAGTTCTTC. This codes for CASSLTDGRYNEQFF.

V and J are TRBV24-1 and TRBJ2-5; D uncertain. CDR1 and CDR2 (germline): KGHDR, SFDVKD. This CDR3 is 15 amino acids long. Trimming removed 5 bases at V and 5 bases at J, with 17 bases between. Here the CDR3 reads CATSGRGGRCETQYF. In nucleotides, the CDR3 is TGTGCCACCAGTGGGAGAGGCGGTCGGTGCGAGACCCAGTACTTC.

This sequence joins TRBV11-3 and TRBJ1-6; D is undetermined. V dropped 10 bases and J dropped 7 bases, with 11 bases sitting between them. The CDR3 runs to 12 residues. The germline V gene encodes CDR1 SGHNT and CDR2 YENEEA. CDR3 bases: TGTGCCACCCGGTCGGGGAATTCACCCCTCCACTTT. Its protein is CATRSGNSPLHF.

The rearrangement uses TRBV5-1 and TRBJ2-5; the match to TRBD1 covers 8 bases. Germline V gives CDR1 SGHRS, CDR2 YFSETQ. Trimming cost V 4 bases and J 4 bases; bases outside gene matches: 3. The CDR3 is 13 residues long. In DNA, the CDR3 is TGCGCCAGCAGCGTTGACAGGGGAGAGACCCAGTACTTC. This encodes CASSVDRGETQYF.

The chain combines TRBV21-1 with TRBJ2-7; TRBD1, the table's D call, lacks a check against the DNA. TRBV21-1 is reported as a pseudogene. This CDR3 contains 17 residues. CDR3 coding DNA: TGTGCCAGCAGCAAATTGGGACAGGTCCTCGGCTCCTACGAGCAGTACTTC. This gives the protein CASSKLGQVLGSYEQYF.

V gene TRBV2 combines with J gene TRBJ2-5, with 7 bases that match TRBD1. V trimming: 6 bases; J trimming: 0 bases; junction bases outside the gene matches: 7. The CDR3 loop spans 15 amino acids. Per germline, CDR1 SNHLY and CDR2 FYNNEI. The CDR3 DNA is TGTGCCAGCAGATACTCGGGACAGTACCAAGAGACCCAGTACTTC. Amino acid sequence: CASRYSGQYQETQYF.

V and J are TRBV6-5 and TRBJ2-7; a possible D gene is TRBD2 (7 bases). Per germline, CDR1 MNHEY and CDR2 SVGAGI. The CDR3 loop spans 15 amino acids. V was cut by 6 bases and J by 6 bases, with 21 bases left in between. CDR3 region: CASRPEGGGGVEQYF. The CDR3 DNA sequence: TGTGCCAGCAGACCCGAAGGGGGAGGGGGAGTCGAGCAGTACTTC.

The CDR3 is CASSLSLAGTQETQYF. The CDR3 DNA reads TGCGCCAGCAGCTTGAGTCTAGCGGGGACCCAAGAGACCCAGTACTTC. V is TRBV5-1 and J is TRBJ2-5, with 9 bases identical to TRBD2. This CDR3 spans 16 amino acids. The germline V gene encodes CDR1 SGHRS and CDR2 YFSETQ. V was pared by 1 base and J by 1 base, with 5 bases of the junction left unmatched.

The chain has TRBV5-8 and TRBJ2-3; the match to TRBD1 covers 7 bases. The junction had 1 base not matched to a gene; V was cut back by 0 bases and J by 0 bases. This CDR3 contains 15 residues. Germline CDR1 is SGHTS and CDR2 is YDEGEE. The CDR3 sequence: CASSLGQGSTDTQYF. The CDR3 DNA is TGTGCCAGCAGCTTGGGACAGGGAAGCACAGATACGCAGTATTTT.

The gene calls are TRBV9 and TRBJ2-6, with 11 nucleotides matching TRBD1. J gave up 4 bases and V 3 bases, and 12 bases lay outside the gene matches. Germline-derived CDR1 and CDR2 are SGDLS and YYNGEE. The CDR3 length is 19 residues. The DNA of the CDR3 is TGTGCCAGCAGCGCCGCGGACAGGGGGCAACGATTGGGGGCCAACGTCCTGACTTTC. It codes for CASSAADRGQRLGANVLTF.

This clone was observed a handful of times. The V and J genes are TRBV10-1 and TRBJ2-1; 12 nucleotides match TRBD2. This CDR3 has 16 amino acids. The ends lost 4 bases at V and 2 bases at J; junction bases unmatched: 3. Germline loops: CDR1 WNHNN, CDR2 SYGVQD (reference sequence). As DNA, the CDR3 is TGCGCCAGCAGTGGCTCTAGCGGGGGGGCCTACAATGAGCAGTTCTTC. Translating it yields CASSGSSGGAYNEQFF.

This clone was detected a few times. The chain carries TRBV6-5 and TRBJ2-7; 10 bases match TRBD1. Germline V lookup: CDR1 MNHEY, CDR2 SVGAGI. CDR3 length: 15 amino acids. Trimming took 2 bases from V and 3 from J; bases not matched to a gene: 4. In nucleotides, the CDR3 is TGTGCCAGCAGTTACCAGGGACAGGGGATCTACGAGCAGTACTTC. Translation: CASSYQGQGIYEQYF.

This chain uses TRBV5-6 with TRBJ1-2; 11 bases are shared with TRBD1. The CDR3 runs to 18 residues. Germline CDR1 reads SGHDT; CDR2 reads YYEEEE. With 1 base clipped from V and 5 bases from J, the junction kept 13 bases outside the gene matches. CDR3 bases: TGTGCCAGCAGCTTGCGATTCCCGGGACAGGGGGAAGGTTATGGCTACACCTTC. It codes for CASSLRFPGQGEGYGYTF.

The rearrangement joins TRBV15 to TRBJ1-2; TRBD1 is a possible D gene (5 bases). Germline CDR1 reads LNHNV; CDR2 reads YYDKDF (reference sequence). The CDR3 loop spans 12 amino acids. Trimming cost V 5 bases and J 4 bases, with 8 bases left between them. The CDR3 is CATSRGGYGYTF. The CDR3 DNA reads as TGTGCCACCAGCCGCGGGGGCTATGGCTACACCTTC.

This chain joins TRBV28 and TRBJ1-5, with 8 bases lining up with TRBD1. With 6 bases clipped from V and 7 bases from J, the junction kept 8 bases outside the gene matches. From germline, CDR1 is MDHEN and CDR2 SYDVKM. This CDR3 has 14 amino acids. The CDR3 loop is CASRVTGAGQPQHF. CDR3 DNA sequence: TGTGCCAGCAGGGTGACAGGGGCAGGGCAGCCCCAGCATTTT. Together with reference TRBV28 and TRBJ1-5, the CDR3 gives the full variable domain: DVKVTQSSRYLVKRTGEKVFLECVQDMDHENMFWYRQDPGLGLRLIYFSYDVKMKEKGDIPEGYSVSREKKERFSLILESASTNQTSMYLCASRVTGAGQPQHFGDGTRLSIL.

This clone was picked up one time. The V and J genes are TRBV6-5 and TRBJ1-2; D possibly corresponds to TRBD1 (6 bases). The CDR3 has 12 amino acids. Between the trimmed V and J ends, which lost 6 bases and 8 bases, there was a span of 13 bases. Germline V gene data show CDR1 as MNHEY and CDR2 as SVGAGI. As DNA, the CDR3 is TGTGCCAGCAGCCCCGGGACAAGCGGCTACACCTTC. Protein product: CASSPGTSGYTF.

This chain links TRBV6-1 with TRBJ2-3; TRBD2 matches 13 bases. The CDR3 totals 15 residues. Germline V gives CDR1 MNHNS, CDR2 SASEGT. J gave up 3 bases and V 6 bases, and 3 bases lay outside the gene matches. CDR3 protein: CASSWTSGGTDTQYF. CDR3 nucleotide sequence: TGTGCCAGCAGCTGGACTAGCGGGGGTACAGATACGCAGTATTTT.

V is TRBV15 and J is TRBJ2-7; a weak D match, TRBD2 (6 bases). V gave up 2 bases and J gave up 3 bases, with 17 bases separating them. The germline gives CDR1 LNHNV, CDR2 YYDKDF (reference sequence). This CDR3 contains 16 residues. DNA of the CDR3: TGTGCCACCAGCAGATCCTGGGGGGTATCTGGCTACGAGCAGTACTTC. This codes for CATSRSWGVSGYEQYF.